This T cell receptor beta chain was observed in a study of identical twins. The CDR3 length is 13 residues. V shed 2 bases and J shed 4 bases, with 11 bases lying between them. The germline V gene encodes CDR1 DFQATT and CDR2 SNEGSKA (reference sequence). In this sample, this clonotype turned up a few times. Unique molecular identifiers were present on the cDNA, which also gained a universal primer site by template switching. One entry per CDR3 protein, called by TCRdb with MiXCR from the 5' RACE reads. The sample lists about 720,000 distinct CDR3 sequences, 8.6% occurring once. The same data also went into a second study, on yellow fever vaccine responses in identical twins. That report notes: Among the twins, the vaccine T cell response reportedly seemed partly convergent and partly personalized.

Sample: PBMCs. This sequence originates from a young woman in good health. The rearrangement links TRBV20-1 to TRBJ2-5; tentative D call: TRBD1 (6 bases). The CDR3: CSARTIGGETQYF. DNA of the CDR3: TGCAGTGCTAGAACCATAGGGGGAGAGACCCAGTACTTC.